The next 27 T cell receptor beta chains were all read from a single sample in a study of cytomegalovirus exposure and HLA in healthy donors. 13 Jbeta primers and 60 Vbeta primers were used for the PCR. Generated by immunoSEQ multiplex PCR, the TCRdb table keeps only in-frame clones and is missing some. The data hold approximately 130,000 clones, with around 85% observed a single time. Material for sequencing was PBMCs. Receptor source: a boy younger than 18 in good health and CMV-seronegative.

The chain combines TRBV18 with TRBJ1-1; no reliable D call. V was shortened by 3 bases and J by 3 bases, with 8 bases between the two germline ends. CDR3 length equals 13 residues. In germline, CDR1 is KGHSH, CDR2 LQKENI. The CDR3 DNA follows: TGTGCCAGCTCACCGGCGGGGTACACTGAAGCTTTCTTT. Its protein product is CASSPAGYTEAFF.

This chain joins TRBV10-3 and TRBJ1-2; 9 nucleotides line up with TRBD1. Germline V lookup: CDR1 ENHRY, CDR2 SYGVKD. The V and J ends lost 4 bases and 1 base, in that order; junction bases with no gene match: 13. This CDR3 spans 18 amino acids. For the CDR3, the DNA is TGTGCCATCAGTGGACAACCGGGACAGGGTTGGTATAACTATGGCTACACCTTC. This sequence encodes CAISGQPGQGWYNYGYTF.

The V gene is TRBV6-1, the J gene TRBJ2-5, with D possibly matching TRBD1 (5 bases). The V and J ends lost 2 bases and 6 bases respectively, with 10 bases between them. This CDR3 has 13 residues. CDR1 is MNHNS and CDR2 is SASEGT in the germline V gene. CDR3 protein: CASSEQGMQTQYF. CDR3 bases: TGTGCCAGCAGTGAACAGGGTATGCAGACCCAGTACTTC.

This clone was observed a handful of times. The gene calls are TRBV6-5 and TRBJ1-2; 7 positions match TRBD1. The germline V gene has CDR1 MNHEY and CDR2 SVGAGI. This CDR3 is built from 14 residues. V lost 4 bases to trimming and J lost 5 bases; unmatched junction nucleotides: 7. DNA of the CDR3: TGTGCCAGCAGTTTCAGGACAGGCGGTTATGGCTACACCTTC. Amino acids: CASSFRTGGYGYTF.

The CDR3 DNA sequence: TGTGCCAGCAGTTCCATCACAGGGGTGGGTTTGGAAAAACTGTTTTTT. Translated: CASSSITGVGLEKLFF. The chain combines TRBV27 with TRBJ1-4; 7 nucleotides align to TRBD1. Germline CDR1 MNHEY, CDR2 SMNVEV (reference sequence). The CDR3 is 16 residues long. Trimming at V came to 4 bases and at J to 8 bases, leaving 13 bases not matched to a gene.

CDR3 coding DNA: TGTGCCAGCGCAGAGCGGGGGGTATACAATGAGCAGTTCTTC. It codes for CASAERGVYNEQFF. The chain has TRBV6-1 and TRBJ2-1; 9 bases are a match to TRBD2. Germline CDR1 is MNHNS and CDR2 is SASEGT. Trimming at V came to 8 bases and at J to 4 bases, leaving 6 bases not matched to a gene. The CDR3 runs 14 residues.

This sequence joins TRBV23-1 and TRBJ2-3; TRBD2 matches at 7 bases. TRBV23-1 is filed as an ORF, its function uncertain. Losses at the gene ends were 2 bases for V and 6 bases for J; bases not matched to a gene: 11. The length of the CDR3 is 16 residues. CDR3 DNA sequence: TGCGCCAGCAGTCAAATCCGCGGCGGGAGCTTGGATACGCAGTATTTT. Its protein product is CASSQIRGGSLDTQYF.

The chain joins TRBV6-5 to TRBJ1-4; 8 positions match TRBD1. CDR1 MNHEY and CDR2 SVGAGI come from the germline V gene. This CDR3 has 12 residues. The V gene end was trimmed by 5 bases and the J gene end by 10 bases; junction bases not matched to a gene: 3. The CDR3 loop reads CASSTGGGKLFF. The CDR3 nucleotides are TGTGCCAGCAGTACAGGGGGGGGAAAACTGTTTTTT.

V gene TRBV29-1 combines with J gene TRBJ2-1; no clear D gene. Trimming took off 7 bases at V and 7 bases at J, with 11 bases between the two ends. CDR3 size: 11 residues. Germline CDR1 reads SQVTM; CDR2 reads ANQGSEA. The CDR3 loop is CSDTTVNEQFF. The CDR3 bases are TGCAGCGACACAACAGTTAATGAGCAGTTCTTC.

The chain recombines TRBV25-1 with TRBJ2-7, with 9 nucleotides matching TRBD1. The germline gives CDR1 MGHDK, CDR2 SYGVNS. CDR3 length: 14 amino acids. V lost 7 bases, J lost 3 bases, and 7 bases stayed unmatched. Here the CDR3 DNA reads TGTGCCAGCAACCCCGGGACAGGGAACTACGAGCAGTACTTC. Its translation is CASNPGTGNYEQYF.

V gene TRBV19 combines with J gene TRBJ2-7; 9 nucleotides line up with TRBD1. The trim removed 5 bases at V and 4 bases at J, leaving 6 bases unmatched. Germline loops: CDR1 LNHDA, CDR2 SQIVND (reference sequence). This CDR3 has 14 residues. CDR3 amino acids: CASSEGQGKYEQYF. Here the CDR3 DNA reads TGTGCCAGTAGTGAGGGACAGGGAAAATACGAGCAGTACTTC.

The V gene is TRBV6-4, the J gene TRBJ1-1; D might be TRBD1 (5 bases). Germline V CDR1 and CDR2: MRHNA, SNTAGT. The V and J ends lost 0 bases and 11 bases respectively, with 13 bases between them. The length of the CDR3 is 13 residues. CDR3 region: CASSDSWDFKAFF. CDR3 sequence (DNA): TGTGCCAGCAGTGACTCGTGGGACTTCAAGGCTTTCTTT.

V usage is TRBV5-7 and J usage is TRBJ2-5, with D uncertain. TRBV5-7 is labeled an ORF, and its function is uncertain. Trimming shortened V by 0 bases and J by 5 bases, and 11 bases separated the two germline ends. There are 14 residues in the CDR3. The CDR3 sequence: CASSLGSHGETQYF. CDR3 in DNA: TGTGCCAGCAGCTTGGGCAGCCACGGGGAGACCCAGTACTTC.

This clone has just one count. The gene calls are TRBV4-3 and TRBJ1-4; 10 nucleotides line up with TRBD1. CDR3 length equals 15 residues. CDR1 and CDR2 (germline): LGHNA, YSLEER. V lost 3 bases and J lost 8; bases outside the gene matches: 6. The CDR3 spells CASSQSGTGDEKLFF. The CDR3 bases are TGCGCCAGCAGCCAGTCAGGGACAGGGGACGAAAAACTGTTTTTT.

The J gene is TRBJ2-1, the V gene TRBV7-3, with D possibly matching TRBD2 (6 bases). The germline V and J ends were trimmed by 5 bases and 6 bases, with 11 bases remaining between them. The CDR3 runs 13 residues. Germline lookup yields CDR1 SGHTA and CDR2 FQGTGA. Here the CDR3 reads CASSATSFNEQFF. The DNA for the CDR3 is TGTGCCAGCAGCGCAACTAGCTTCAATGAGCAGTTCTTC.

The chain uses TRBV6-1 and TRBJ2-3; 14 bases align to TRBD2. The germline CDR1 and CDR2 sequences are MNHNS and SASEGT. The CDR3 spans 19 residues. The V segment lost 2 bases and the J segment 3 bases; nucleotides outside the gene matches: 10. CDR3 sequence (DNA): TGTGCCAGCAGTGAATTGGGACTAGCGGGAGAGGTGGAGACAGATACGCAGTATTTT. It translates to CASSELGLAGEVETDTQYF.

This clone appeared a single time. This chain joins TRBV30 and TRBJ1-2; no reliable D call. Trimming took off 1 base at V and 2 bases at J, with 8 bases between the two ends. This CDR3 region has 13 residues. CDR1 GTSNPN and CDR2 SVGIG come from the germline V gene (reference sequence). The CDR3 nucleotides are TGTGCCTGGAGTGCAGGCTTCAACTATGGCTACACCTTC. Its translation is CAWSAGFNYGYTF.

In this sample, this clone turned up once. The chain uses TRBV4-1 and TRBJ2-1, with D possibly matching TRBD2 (6 bases). Germline lookup yields CDR1 MGHRA and CDR2 YSYEKL. The CDR3 length is 17 residues. V was pared by 1 base and J by 4 bases, with 17 bases between. The CDR3 nucleotides read TGCGCCAGCAGCCAAGCGCTTTCCGGGAGCGCGTACAATGAGCAGTTCTTC. Protein product: CASSQALSGSAYNEQFF.

The J gene is TRBJ1-2, the V gene TRBV7-8, with 9 bases identical to TRBD1. Unmatched junction bases numbered 7, after V lost 5 bases and J lost 6 bases. The germline gives CDR1 SGHVS, CDR2 FQNEAQ. The length of the CDR3 is 14 residues. Written as DNA, the CDR3 is TGTGCCAGCAGCCGTACAGGGGGCAGGGATGGCTACACCTTC. This sequence encodes CASSRTGGRDGYTF. The whole variable domain, filled in from reference TRBV7-8 and TRBJ1-2, reads GAGVSQSPRYKVAKRGQDVALRCDPISGHVSLFWYQQALGQGPEFLTYFQNEAQLDKSGLPSDRFFAERPEGSVSTLKIQRTQQEDSAVYLCASSRTGGRDGYTFGSGTRLTVV.

With respect to this clone: An end of the junction differs from the germline gene, which may be a read error. V usage is TRBV7-9 and J usage is TRBJ2-7; D might be TRBD1 (6 bases). CDR1 is SEHNR and CDR2 is FQNEAQ in the germline V gene (reference sequence). The CDR3 length is 16 residues. This chain's CDR3 is CSSSSEQGPRTYEQYF. The CDR3 DNA follows: TGTTCCAGCAGCTCAGAACAGGGTCCTCGAACCTACGAGCAGTACTTC.

The gene calls are TRBV19 and TRBJ2-3, with 7 bases aligning to TRBD2. Per germline, CDR1 LNHDA and CDR2 SQIVND (reference sequence). V trimming: 8 bases; J trimming: 2 bases; junction bases outside the gene matches: 34. The CDR3 extends over 23 amino acids. In nucleotides, the CDR3 is TGTGCCAGTGAAATACCCGATCGTGTATCGGGTTGCGGGAGTCACACCCACACAGATACGCAGTATTTT. Amino acids: CASEIPDRVSGCGSHTHTDTQYF.

The chain combines TRBV6-6 with TRBJ2-1, with 9 positions matching TRBD1. This CDR3 contains 16 residues. Losses at the gene ends were 0 bases for V and 5 bases for J; bases not matched to a gene: 5. Germline CDR1 reads MNHNY; CDR2 reads SVGAGI (reference sequence). The CDR3 here is CASSYSRDRANNEQFF. CDR3 nucleotide sequence: TGTGCCAGCAGTTACTCCCGGGACAGGGCTAACAATGAGCAGTTCTTC.

This clone was observed a handful of times. The rearrangement joins TRBV4-3 to TRBJ2-1; 7 bases agree with TRBD2. With 4 bases clipped from V and 3 bases from J, the junction kept 6 bases outside the gene matches. The CDR3 is 15 amino acids. Per germline, CDR1 LGHNA and CDR2 YSLEER. The CDR3 region is CASSRRTSGYNEQFF. The CDR3 coding sequence is TGCGCCAGCAGCCGGAGGACTAGTGGCTACAATGAGCAGTTCTTC.

The rearrangement uses TRBV7-2 and TRBJ1-1, with a possible D match to TRBD1 (6 bases). The CDR3 is 14 amino acids. Germline loops: CDR1 SGHTA, CDR2 FQGNSA. The V end was cut by 5 bases, the J end by 2 bases, with 12 bases between. The CDR3 reads CASSPRTANTEAFF. CDR3 nucleotide sequence: TGTGCCAGCAGCCCCCGGACAGCCAACACTGAAGCTTTCTTT. The full variable domain, rest sourced from reference TRBV7-2 and TRBJ1-1, is GAGVSQSPSNKVTEKGKDVELRCDPISGHTALYWYRQSLGQGLEFLIYFQGNSAPDKSGLPSDRFSAERTGGSVSTLTIQRTQQEDSAVYLCASSPRTANTEAFFGQGTRLTVV.

J is TRBJ2-5 and V is TRBV7-9; no clear D gene. Germline-derived CDR1 and CDR2 are SEHNR and FQNEAQ (reference sequence). The CDR3 consists of 14 residues. V lost 5 bases and J 1 base, leaving 11 bases between the germline ends. The CDR3 DNA reads TGTGCCAGCAGCCGTACCGGGTCCCAAGAGACCCAGTACTTC. Residues: CASSRTGSQETQYF.

The chain carries TRBV15 and TRBJ2-3; D ambiguous. The CDR3 runs to 14 residues. Per germline, CDR1 LNHNV and CDR2 YYDKDF (reference sequence). The germline V and J ends were trimmed by 5 bases and 3 bases, with 12 bases remaining between them. The CDR3: CATSPPQETDTQYF. CDR3 nucleotide sequence: TGTGCCACCAGCCCCCCCCAGGAAACAGATACGCAGTATTTT.

The chain links TRBV27 to TRBJ2-7, with 7 bases that match TRBD2. V lost 6 bases to trimming and J lost 3 bases; unmatched junction nucleotides: 5. Germline loops: CDR1 MNHEY, CDR2 SMNVEV (reference sequence). CDR3 length equals 13 residues. The chain's CDR3 is CASSLGLDYEQYF. In DNA, the CDR3 is TGTGCCAGCAGCCTCGGACTAGACTACGAGCAGTACTTC.